This T cell receptor beta chain was identified in a study of cytomegalovirus exposure and HLA in healthy donors. PCR involved 60 Vbeta and 13 Jbeta primers. Measured with immunoSEQ multiplex PCR; TCRdb has only the in-frame clones, and not every one. The top ten clones hold roughly 3.3% of a sample with about 120,000 clones, around three quarters of them seen once. Trimming took off 1 base at V and 2 bases at J, with 14 bases between the two ends. The CDR3 is 16 residues long. The germline CDR1 and CDR2 sequences are MNHEY and SVGAGI. The sequencing input was PBMCs. The receptor was isolated from a woman under 40 in good health and CMV-seropositive. The chain joins TRBV6-5 to TRBJ2-5; D may be TRBD2 (5 bases). CDR3 loop: CASSYYAVRGQETQYF. Here the CDR3 DNA reads TGTGCCAGCAGTTACTACGCAGTACGGGGTCAAGAGACCCAGTACTTC.